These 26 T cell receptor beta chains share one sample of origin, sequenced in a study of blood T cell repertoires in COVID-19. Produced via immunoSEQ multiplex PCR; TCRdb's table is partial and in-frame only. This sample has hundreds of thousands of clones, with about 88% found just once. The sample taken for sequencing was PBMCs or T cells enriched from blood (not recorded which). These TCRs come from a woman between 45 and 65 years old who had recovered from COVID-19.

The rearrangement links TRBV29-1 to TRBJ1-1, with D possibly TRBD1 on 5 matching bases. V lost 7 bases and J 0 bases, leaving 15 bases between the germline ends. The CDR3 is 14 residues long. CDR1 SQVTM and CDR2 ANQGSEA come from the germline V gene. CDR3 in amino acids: CSARGRALNTEAFF. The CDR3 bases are TGCAGCGCGAGGGGCAGGGCCCTGAACACTGAAGCTTTCTTT.

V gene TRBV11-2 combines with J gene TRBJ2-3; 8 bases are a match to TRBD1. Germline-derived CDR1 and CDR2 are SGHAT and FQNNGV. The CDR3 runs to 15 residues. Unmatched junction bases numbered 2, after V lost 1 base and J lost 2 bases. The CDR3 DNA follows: TGTGCCAGCAGCTTAGGGACAGGGACCACAGATACGCAGTATTTT. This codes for CASSLGTGTTDTQYF. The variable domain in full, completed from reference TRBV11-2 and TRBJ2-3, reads EAGVAQSPRYKIIEKRQSVAFWCNPISGHATLYWYQQILGQGPKLLIQFQNNGVVDDSQLPKDRFSAERLKGVDSTLKIQPAKLEDSAVYLCASSLGTGTTDTQYFGPGTRLTVL.

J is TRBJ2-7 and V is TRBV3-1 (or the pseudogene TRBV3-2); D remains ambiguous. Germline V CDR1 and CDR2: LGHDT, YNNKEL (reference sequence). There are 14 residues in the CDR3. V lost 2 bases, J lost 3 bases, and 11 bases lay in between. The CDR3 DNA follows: TGTGCCAGCAGCCAATCCCCAACGGGCTACGAGCAGTACTTC. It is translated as CASSQSPTGYEQYF.

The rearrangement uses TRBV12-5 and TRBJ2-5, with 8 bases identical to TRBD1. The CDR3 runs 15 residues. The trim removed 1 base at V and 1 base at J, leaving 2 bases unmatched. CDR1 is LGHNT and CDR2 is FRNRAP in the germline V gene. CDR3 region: CASGLGTGGQETQYF. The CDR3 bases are TGTGCTAGTGGTTTGGGCACAGGGGGCCAAGAGACCCAGTACTTC.

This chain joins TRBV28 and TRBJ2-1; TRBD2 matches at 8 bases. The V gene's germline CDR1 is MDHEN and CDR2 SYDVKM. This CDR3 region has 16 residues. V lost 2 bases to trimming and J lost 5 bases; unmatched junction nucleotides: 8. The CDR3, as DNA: TGTGCCAGCAGTTTAGTAACTAGCGGAAGTCACAATGAGCAGTTCTTC. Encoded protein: CASSLVTSGSHNEQFF.

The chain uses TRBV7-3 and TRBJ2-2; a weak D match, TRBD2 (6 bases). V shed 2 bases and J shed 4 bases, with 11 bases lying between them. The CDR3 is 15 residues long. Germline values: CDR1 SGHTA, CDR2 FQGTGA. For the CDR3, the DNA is TGTGCCAGCAGCTTATCGGGGCGGGGCACCGGGGAGCTGTTTTTT. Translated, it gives CASSLSGRGTGELFF.

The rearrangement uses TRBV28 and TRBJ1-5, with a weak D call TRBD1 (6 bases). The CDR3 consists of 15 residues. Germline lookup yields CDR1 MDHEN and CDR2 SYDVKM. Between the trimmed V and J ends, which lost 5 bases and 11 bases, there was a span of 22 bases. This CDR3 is CASSPGTLSVRAQHF. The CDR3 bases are TGTGCCAGCAGTCCCGGGACACTCTCGGTAAGGGCCCAGCATTTT.

CDR3 amino acids: CASSQELAGSGEQYF. In DNA, the CDR3 is TGCGCCAGCAGCCAAGAACTAGCGGGATCGGGCGAGCAGTACTTC. The rearrangement joins TRBV4-3 to TRBJ2-7, with 10 nucleotides matching TRBD2. Germline trimming cut 0 bases from V and 6 bases from J; bases unmatched to any gene: 5. Germline V gives CDR1 LGHNA, CDR2 YSLEER. The CDR3 is made up of 15 amino acids.

CDR3 region: CASSEYRGTDEQFF. Here the CDR3 DNA reads TGCGCCAGCAGTGAATATAGGGGGACGGATGAGCAGTTCTTC. This rearrangement joins TRBV10-2 to TRBJ2-1; tentative D call: TRBD1 (6 bases). CDR1 and CDR2 (germline): WSHSY, SAAADI. The V end was cut by 3 bases, the J end by 8 bases, with 14 bases between. The CDR3 sequence is 14 residues long.

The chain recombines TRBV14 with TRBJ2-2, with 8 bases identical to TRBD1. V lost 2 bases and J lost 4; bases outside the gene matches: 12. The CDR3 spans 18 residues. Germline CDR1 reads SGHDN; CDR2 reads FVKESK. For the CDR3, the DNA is TGTGCCAGCAGCCAACTAACGGGGCGGGACAGGACCACCGGGGAGCTGTTTTTT. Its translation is CASSQLTGRDRTTGELFF.

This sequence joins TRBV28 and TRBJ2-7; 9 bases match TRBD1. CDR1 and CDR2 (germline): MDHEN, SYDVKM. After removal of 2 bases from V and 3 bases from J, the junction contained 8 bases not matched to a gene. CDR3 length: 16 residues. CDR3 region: CASSLPLLTGGYEQYF. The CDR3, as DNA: TGTGCCAGCAGTTTACCCCTCCTGACAGGGGGCTACGAGCAGTACTTC.

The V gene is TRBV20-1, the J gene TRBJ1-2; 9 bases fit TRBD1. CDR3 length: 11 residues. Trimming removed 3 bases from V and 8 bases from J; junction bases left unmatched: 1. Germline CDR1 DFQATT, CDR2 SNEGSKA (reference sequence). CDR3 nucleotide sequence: TGCAGTGCTAGGGACAGGGGAGGCTACACCTTC. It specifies CSARDRGGYTF.

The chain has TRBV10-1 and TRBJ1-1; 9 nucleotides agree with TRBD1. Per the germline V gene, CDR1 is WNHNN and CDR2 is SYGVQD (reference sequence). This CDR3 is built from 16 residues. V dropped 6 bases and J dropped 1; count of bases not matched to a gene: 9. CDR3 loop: CASSTGTGSRNTEAFF. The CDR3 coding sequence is TGCGCCAGCAGCACCGGGACAGGGAGCCGGAACACTGAAGCTTTCTTT.

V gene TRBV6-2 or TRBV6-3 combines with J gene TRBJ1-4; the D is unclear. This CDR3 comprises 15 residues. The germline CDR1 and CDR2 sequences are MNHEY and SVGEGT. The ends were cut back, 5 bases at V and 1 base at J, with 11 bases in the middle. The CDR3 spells CASSLSTLTNEKLFF. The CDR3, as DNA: TGTGCCAGCAGTCTTTCGACATTAACTAATGAAAAACTGTTTTTT.

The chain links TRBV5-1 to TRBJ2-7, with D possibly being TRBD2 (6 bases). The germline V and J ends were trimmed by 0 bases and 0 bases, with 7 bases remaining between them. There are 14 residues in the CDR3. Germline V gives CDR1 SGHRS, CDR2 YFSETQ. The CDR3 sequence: CASSLVADSYEQYF. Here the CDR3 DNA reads TGCGCCAGCAGCTTGGTAGCGGACTCCTACGAGCAGTACTTC.

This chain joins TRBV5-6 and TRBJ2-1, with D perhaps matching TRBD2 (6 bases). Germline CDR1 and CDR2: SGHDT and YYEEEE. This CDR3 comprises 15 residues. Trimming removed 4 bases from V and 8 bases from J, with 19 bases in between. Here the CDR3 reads CASSPRDRWGHEQFF. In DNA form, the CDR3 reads TGTGCCAGCAGCCCGCGGGACCGGTGGGGCCATGAGCAGTTCTTC.

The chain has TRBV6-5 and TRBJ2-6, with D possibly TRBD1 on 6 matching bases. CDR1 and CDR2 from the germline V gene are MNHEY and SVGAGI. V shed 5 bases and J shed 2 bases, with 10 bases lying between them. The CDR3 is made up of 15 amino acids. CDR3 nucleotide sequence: TGTGCCAGCAGTACTACAGGGCCTGGGGCCAACGTCCTGACTTTC. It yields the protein CASSTTGPGANVLTF.

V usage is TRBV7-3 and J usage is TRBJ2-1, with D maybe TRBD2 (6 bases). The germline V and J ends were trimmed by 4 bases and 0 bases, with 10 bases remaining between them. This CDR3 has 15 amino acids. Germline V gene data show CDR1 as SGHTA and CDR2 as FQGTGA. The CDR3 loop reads CASSSSSASYNEQFF. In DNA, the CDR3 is TGTGCCAGCAGCTCGTCTAGCGCCTCCTACAATGAGCAGTTCTTC.

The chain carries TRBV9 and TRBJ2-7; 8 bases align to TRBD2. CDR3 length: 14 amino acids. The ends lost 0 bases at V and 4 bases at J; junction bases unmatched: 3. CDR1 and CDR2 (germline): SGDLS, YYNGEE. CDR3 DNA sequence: TGTGCCAGCAGCGTAGGACTAGCGTCTTACGAGCAGTACTTC. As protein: CASSVGLASYEQYF. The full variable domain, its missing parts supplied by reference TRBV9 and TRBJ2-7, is DSGVTQTPKHLITATGQRVTLRCSPRSGDLSVYWYQQSLDQGLQFLIQYYNGEERAKGNILERFSAQQFPDLHSELNLSSLELGDSALYFCASSVGLASYEQYFGPGTRLTVT.

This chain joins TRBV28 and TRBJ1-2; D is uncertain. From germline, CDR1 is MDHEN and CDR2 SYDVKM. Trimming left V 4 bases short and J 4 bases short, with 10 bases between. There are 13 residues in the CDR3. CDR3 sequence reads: CASSSGDRYGYTF. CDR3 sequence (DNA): TGTGCCAGCAGTTCCGGGGATCGCTATGGCTACACCTTC.

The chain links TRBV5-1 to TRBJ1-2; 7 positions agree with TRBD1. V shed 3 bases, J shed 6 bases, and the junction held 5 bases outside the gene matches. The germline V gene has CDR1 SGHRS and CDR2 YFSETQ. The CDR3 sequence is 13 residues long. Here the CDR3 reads CASSSGTEDGYTF. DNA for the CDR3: TGCGCCAGCAGCTCCGGGACAGAAGATGGCTACACCTTC.

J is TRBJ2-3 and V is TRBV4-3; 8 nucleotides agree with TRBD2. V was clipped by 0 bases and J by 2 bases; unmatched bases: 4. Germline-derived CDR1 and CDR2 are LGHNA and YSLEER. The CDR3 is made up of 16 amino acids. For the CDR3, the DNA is TGCGCCAGCAGCCAAGATGTAGCGGGATCCACAGATACGCAGTATTTT. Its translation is CASSQDVAGSTDTQYF.

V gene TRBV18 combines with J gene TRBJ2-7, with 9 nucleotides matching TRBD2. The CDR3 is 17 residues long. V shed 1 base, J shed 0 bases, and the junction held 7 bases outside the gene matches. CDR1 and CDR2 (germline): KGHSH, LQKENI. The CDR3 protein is CASSPRASGDRSYEQYF. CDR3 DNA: TGTGCCAGCTCACCACGTGCTAGCGGGGATCGCTCCTACGAGCAGTACTTC.

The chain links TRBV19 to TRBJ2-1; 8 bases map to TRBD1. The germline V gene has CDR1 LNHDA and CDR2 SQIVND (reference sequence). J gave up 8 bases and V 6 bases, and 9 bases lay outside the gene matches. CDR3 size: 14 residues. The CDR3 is CASRSGGFGDEQFF. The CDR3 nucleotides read TGTGCCAGTAGATCAGGGGGCTTTGGCGATGAGCAGTTCTTC.

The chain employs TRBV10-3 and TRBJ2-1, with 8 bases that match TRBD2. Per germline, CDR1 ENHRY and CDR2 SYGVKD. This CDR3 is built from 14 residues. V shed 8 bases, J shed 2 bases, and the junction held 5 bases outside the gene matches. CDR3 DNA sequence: TGTGCCATCTCCGGGAGGGACCCCTACAATGAGCAGTTCTTC. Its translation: CAISGRDPYNEQFF.

This CDR3 is CASSVVAGGPGELFF. The CDR3 DNA is TGTGCCAGCAGCGTAGTAGCGGGAGGGCCCGGGGAGCTGTTTTTT. The chain joins TRBV9 to TRBJ2-2, with TRBD2 matching 11 bases. The CDR3 runs 15 residues. J gave up 6 bases and V 0 bases, and 1 base lay outside the gene matches. The germline CDR1 and CDR2 sequences are SGDLS and YYNGEE.